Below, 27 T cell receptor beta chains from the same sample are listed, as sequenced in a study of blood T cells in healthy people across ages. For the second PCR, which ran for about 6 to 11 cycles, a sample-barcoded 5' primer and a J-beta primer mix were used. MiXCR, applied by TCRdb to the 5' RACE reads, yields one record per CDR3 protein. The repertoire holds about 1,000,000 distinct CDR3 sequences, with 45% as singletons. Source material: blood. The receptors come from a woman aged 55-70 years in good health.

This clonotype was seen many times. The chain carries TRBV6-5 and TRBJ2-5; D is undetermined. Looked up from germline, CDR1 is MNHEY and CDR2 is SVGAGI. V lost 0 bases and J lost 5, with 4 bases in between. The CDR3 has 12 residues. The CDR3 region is CASSYSGETQYF. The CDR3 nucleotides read TGTGCCAGCAGTTACTCCGGGGAGACCCAGTACTTC.

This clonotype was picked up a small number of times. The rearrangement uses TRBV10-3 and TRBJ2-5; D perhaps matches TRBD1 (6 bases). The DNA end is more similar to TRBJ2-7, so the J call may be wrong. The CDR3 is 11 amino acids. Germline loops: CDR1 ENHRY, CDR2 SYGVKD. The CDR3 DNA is TGTGCCATCCACACAGGGTACGAGCAGTACTTC. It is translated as CAIHTGYEQYF.

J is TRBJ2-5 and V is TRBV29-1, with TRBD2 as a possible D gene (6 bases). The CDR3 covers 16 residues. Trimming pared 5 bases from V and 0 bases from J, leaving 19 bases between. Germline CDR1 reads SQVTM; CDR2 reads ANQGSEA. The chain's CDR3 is CSVRPLGGGYQETQYF. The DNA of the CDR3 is TGCAGCGTTCGACCCCTCGGTGGGGGGTACCAAGAGACCCAGTACTTC.

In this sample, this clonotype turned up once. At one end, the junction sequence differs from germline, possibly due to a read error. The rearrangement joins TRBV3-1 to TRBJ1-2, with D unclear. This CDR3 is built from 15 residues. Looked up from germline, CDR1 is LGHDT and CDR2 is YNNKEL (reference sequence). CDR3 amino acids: CASSQGSQANYGYTF. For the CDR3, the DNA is TGTGCCAGTAGCCAAGGGAGTCAGGCTAACTATGGCTACACCTTC. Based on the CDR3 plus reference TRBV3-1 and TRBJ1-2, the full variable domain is DTAVSQTPKYLVTQMGNDKSIKCEQNLGHDTMYWYKQDSKKFLKIMFSYNNKELIINETVPNRFSPKSPDKAHLNLHINSLELGDSAVYFCASSQGSQANYGYTFGSGTRLTVV.

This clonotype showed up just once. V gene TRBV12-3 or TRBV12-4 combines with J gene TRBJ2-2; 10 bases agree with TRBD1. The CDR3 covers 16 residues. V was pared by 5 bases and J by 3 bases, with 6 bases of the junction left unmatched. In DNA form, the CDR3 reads TGTGCCAGCAGTACCGGGACAGGGGAACACACCGGGGAGCTGTTTTTT. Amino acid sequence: CASSTGTGEHTGELFF.

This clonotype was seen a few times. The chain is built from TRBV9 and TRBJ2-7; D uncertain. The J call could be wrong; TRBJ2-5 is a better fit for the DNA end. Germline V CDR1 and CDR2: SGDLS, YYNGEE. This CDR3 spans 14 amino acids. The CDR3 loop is CASSPLKELETQYF. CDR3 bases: TGTGCCAGCAGCCCGCTAAAAGAGTTGGAGACCCAGTACTTC.

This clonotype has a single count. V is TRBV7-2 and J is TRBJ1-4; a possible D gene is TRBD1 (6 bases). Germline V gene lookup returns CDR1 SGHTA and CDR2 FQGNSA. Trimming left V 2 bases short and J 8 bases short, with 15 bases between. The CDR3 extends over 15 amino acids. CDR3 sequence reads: CASSLRGQGWEKLFF. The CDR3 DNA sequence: TGTGCCAGCAGCTTACGAGGGCAGGGGTGGGAAAAACTGTTTTTT.

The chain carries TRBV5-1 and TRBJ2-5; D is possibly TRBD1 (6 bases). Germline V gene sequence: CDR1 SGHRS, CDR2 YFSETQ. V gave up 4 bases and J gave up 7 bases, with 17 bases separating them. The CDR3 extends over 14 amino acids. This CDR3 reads CASSPTQGYGTQYF. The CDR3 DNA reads TGCGCCAGCAGCCCAACTCAGGGGTATGGGACCCAGTACTTC.

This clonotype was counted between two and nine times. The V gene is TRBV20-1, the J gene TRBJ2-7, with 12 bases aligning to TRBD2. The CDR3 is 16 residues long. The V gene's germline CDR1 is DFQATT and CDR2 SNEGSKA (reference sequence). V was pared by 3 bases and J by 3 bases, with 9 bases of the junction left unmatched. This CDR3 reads CSARGASGRELYEQYF. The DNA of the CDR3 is TGCAGTGCTAGGGGGGCTAGCGGGAGGGAGCTCTACGAGCAGTACTTC.

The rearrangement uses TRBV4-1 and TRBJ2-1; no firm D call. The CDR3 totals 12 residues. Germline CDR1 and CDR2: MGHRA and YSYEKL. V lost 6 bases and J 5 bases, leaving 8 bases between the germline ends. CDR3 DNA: TGCGCCAGCAGTCCAAATAACAATGAGCAGTTCTTC. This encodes CASSPNNNEQFF.

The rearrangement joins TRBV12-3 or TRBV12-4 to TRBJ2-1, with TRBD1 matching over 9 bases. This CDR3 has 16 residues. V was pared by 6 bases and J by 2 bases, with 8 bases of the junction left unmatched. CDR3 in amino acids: CASSPGGQGTYNEQFF. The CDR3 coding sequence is TGTGCCAGCAGCCCAGGGGGACAGGGTACCTACAATGAGCAGTTCTTC.

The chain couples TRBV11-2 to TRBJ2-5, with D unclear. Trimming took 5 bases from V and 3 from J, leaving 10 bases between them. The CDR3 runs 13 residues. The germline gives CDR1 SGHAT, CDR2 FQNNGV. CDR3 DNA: TGTGCCAGCAGCGATACCATGGAAGAGACCCAGTACTTC. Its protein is CASSDTMEETQYF.

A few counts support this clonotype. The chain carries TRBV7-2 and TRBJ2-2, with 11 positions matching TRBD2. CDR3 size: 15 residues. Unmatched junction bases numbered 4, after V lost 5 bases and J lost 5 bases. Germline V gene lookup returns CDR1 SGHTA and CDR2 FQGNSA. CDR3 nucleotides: TGTGCCAGCAGCCCGGGACTAGCGGTGACCGGGGAGCTGTTTTTT. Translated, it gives CASSPGLAVTGELFF.

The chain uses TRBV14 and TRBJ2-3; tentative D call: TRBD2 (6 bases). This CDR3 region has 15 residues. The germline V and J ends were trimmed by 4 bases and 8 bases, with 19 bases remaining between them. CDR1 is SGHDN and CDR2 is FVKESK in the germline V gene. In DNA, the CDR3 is TGTGCCAGCAGCCTGCCGGGACTTCAAACGGCTACGCAGTATTTT. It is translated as CASSLPGLQTATQYF. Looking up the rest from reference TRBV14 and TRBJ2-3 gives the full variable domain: EAGVTQFPSHSVIEKGQTVTLRCDPISGHDNLYWYRRVMGKEIKFLLHFVKESKQDESGMPNNRFLAERTGGTYSTLKVQPAELEDSGVYFCASSLPGLQTATQYFGPGTRLTVL.

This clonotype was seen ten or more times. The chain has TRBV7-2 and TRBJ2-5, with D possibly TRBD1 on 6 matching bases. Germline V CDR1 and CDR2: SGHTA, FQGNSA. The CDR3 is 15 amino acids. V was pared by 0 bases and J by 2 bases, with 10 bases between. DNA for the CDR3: TGTGCCAGCAGCTTAGCGGGGGCCACTCAAGAGACCCAGTACTTC. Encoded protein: CASSLAGATQETQYF.

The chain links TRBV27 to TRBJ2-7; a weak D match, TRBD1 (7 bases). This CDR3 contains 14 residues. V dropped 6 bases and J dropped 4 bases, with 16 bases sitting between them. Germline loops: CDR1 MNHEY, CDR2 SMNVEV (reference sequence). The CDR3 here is CASRSGTAGYEQYF. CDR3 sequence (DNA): TGTGCCAGCAGGTCGGGGACAGCGGGTTACGAGCAGTACTTC.

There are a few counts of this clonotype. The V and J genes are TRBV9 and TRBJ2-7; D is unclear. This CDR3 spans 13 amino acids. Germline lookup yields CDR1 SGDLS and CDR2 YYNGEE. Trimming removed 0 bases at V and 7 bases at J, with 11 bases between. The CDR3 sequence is CASSVVDSGEQYF. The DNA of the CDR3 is TGTGCCAGCAGCGTAGTGGATTCCGGGGAGCAGTACTTC.

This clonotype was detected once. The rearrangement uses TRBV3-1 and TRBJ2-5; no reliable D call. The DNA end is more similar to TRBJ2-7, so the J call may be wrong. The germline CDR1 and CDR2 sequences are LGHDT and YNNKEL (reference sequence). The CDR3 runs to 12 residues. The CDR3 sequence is CASSQGAPEQYF. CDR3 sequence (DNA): TGTGCCAGCAGCCAAGGGGCTCCCGAGCAGTACTTC.

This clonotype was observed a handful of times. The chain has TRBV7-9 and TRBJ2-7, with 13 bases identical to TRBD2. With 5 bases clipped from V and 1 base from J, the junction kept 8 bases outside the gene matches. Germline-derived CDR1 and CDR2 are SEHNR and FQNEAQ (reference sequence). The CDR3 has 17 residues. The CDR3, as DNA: TGTGCCAGCAGCCCAATGGGACTAGCGGGACCATCCTACGAGCAGTACTTC. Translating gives CASSPMGLAGPSYEQYF.

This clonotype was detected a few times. CDR3 sequence: CASSLTGSFYGYTF. In DNA form, the CDR3 reads TGCGCCAGCAGCTTGACAGGGTCCTTCTATGGCTACACCTTC. This rearrangement joins TRBV5-1 to TRBJ1-2, with TRBD1 as a possible D gene (6 bases). Trimming pared 1 base from V and 4 bases from J, leaving 11 bases between. Germline CDR1 is SGHRS and CDR2 is YFSETQ. The CDR3 length is 14 residues.

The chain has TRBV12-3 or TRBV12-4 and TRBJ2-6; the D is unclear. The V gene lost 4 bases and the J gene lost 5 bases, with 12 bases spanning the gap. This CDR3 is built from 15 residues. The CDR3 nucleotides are TGTGCCAGCAGTTCCCGGAGCCTGTGGGCCAACGTCCTGACTTTC. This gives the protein CASSSRSLWANVLTF.

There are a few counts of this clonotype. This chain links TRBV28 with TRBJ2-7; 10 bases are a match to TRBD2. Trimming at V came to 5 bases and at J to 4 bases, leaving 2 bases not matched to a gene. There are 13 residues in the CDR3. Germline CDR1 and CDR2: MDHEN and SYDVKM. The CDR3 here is CASSTSGIYEQYF. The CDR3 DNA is TGTGCCAGCAGTACTAGCGGGATTTACGAGCAGTACTTC.

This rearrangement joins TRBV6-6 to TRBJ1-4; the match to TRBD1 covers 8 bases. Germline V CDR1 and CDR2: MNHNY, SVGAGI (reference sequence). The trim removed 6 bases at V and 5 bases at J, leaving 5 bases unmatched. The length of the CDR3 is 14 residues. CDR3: CASRGTGPNEKLFF. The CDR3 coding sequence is TGTGCCAGCAGGGGGACAGGTCCCAATGAAAAACTGTTTTTT.

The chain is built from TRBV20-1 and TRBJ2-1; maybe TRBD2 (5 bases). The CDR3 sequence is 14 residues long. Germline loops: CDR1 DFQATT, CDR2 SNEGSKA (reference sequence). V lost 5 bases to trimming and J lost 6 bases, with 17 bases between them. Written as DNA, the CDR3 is TGCAGTGCTGCCGGACTGAACGGAGGCAATGAGCAGTTCTTC. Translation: CSAAGLNGGNEQFF.

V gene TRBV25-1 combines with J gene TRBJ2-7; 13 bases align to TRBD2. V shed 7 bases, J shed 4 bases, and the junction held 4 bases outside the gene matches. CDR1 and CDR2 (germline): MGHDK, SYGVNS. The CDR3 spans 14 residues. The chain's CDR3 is CASNKGLAGYEQYF. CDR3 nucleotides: TGTGCCAGCAATAAGGGACTAGCGGGATACGAGCAGTACTTC.

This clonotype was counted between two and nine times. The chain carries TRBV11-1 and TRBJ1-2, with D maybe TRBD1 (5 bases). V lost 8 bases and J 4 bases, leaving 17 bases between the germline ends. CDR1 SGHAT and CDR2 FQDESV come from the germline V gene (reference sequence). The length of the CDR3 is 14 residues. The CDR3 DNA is TGTGCCAGCGGGGCGGGCGCGAATGCCTATGGCTACACCTTC. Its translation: CASGAGANAYGYTF.

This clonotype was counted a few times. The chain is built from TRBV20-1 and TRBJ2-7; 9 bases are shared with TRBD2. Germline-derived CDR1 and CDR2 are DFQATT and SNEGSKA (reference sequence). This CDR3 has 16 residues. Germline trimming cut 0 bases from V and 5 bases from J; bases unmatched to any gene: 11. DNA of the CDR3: TGCAGTGCTAGAGATCTGGGTAGCGGGAGTATCAACGAGCAGTACTTC. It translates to CSARDLGSGSINEQYF.